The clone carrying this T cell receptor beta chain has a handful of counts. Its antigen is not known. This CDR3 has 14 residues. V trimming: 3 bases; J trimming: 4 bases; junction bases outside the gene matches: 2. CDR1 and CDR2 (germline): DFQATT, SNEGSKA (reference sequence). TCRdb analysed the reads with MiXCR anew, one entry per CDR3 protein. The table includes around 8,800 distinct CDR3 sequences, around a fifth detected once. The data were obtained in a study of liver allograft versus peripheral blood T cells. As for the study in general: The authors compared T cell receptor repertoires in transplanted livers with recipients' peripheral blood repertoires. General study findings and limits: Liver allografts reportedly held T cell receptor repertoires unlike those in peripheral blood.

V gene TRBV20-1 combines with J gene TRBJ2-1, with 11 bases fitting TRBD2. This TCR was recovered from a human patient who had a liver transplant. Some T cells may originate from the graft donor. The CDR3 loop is CSARTSGAYNEQFF. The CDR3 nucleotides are TGCAGTGCTAGGACTAGCGGGGCGTACAATGAGCAGTTCTTC.